The rows below give T cell receptor beta chains drawn from one sample of a study of CD8 T cells in Susac syndrome. TCRdb used MiXCR to reprocess the immunoSEQ multiplex PCR reads, holding one entry per CDR3 protein. The table lists about 160,000 distinct CDR3 sequences, just over 90% of them singletons, with approximately 0.073% in the top ten. Source material: CD4+ T cells from PBMCs. Receptors were obtained from a human donor in good health. Each CDR3 is given with its conserved first and last residue. The D gene is left open where the match is weak. The listing skips clone size in some rows; elsewhere it reads once, few, many or a size class.

j_call,d_call,v_call,clone_size,cdr3_nt,cdr3_aa
TRBJ1-4,TRBD1,TRBV7-2,.,TGTGCCAGCTCACGGGACAGGGGAAATGAAAAACTGTTTTTT,CASSRDRGNEKLFF
TRBJ2-2,.,TRBV29-1,.,TGCAGCGTTCTCCCCACCACCGGGGAGCTGTTTTTT,CSVLPTTGELFF
TRBJ2-7,TRBD1,TRBV10-1,.,TGCGCCAGCAAATCTCGACAGGGTCTCGACGAGCAGTACTTC,CASKSRQGLDEQYF
TRBJ2-7,.,TRBV11-1,.,TGTGCCAGCAGCTACCCATCGACACGGGACTCGGCTAGTTTAAGCTCCTACGAGCAGTACTTC,CASSYPSTRDSASLSSYEQYF
TRBJ2-7,.,TRBV6-5,once,TGTGCCAGCAGTTACTCGCGAGGCCCTTCCTACGAGCAGTACTTC,CASSYSRGPSYEQYF
TRBJ2-3,.,TRBV24-1,.,TGTGCCACCAGTGTAGGGGGGCGTGGAGATACGCAGTATTTT,CATSVGGRGDTQYF
TRBJ1-1,.,TRBV29-1,.,TGCAGCGTTGAAGAAAGGGGGAGTACTGAAGCTTTCTTT,CSVEERGSTEAFF
TRBJ2-5,.,TRBV24-1,.,TGTGCCACCAAGGCAGGCGGGTCGGAGACCCAGTACTTC,CATKAGGSETQYF
TRBJ1-2,.,TRBV18,.,TGTGCCAGCTCACCCCTCTATGGCTACACCTTC,CASSPLYGYTF
TRBJ2-5,.,TRBV2,.,TGTGCCAGCAGTGGTGCCGCGAAAACACGGGGGACCCAGTACTTC,CASSGAAKTRGTQYF
TRBJ1-1,.,TRBV6-5,.,TGTGCCAGCAGTTCACAGCGCGGCGGGGCGCGAGCTTTCTTT,CASSSQRGGARAFF
TRBJ2-5,.,TRBV4-1,.,TGCGCCAGCAGCCAAGATCCTAGGGGGGGGGAGACCCAGTACTTC,CASSQDPRGGETQYF
TRBJ2-3,.,TRBV12-3/TRBV12-4,.,TGTGCCAGCAGTTTGAGCGCAACAGATACGCAGTATTTT,CASSLSATDTQYF
TRBJ2-1,.,TRBV2,.,TGTGCCAGCAGGGGTCTGAGCTCCTACAATGAGCAGTTCTTC,CASRGLSSYNEQFF
TRBJ1-1,.,TRBV10-2,.,TGCGCCAGCAGTGAAGCCAGAGGGGAAGCTTTCTTT,CASSEARGEAFF
TRBJ1-5,TRBD1,TRBV29-1,.,TGCAGCGTTTTTGAGGGGGCGGAGGCCCAGCATTTT,CSVFEGAEAQHF
TRBJ2-5,.,TRBV10-3,.,TGTGCCATCAGTGAGTCGACAGGTGGGGAGACCCAGTACTTC,CAISESTGGETQYF
TRBJ2-1,.,TRBV5-1,.,TGCGCCAGCAGCTTAGAGGGCCGGGATGAGCAGTTCTTC,CASSLEGRDEQFF
TRBJ2-3,.,TRBV20-1,once,TGCAGTGCTTCCACAGGGTCGGGTGATACGCAGTATTTT,CSASTGSGDTQYF
TRBJ2-1,TRBD2,TRBV28,.,TGTGCCAGCAGTCCCCTTACTAGCGGGGGGCCCAATGAGCAGTTCTTC,CASSPLTSGGPNEQFF
TRBJ2-3,.,TRBV6-6,.,TGTGCCAGCAGTTACTCGTTAGGTAGTAGGGGGTATTTT,CASSYSLGSRGYF
TRBJ2-3,.,TRBV20-1,once,TGCAGTGCGGTCGGGACTCCGGATACGCAGTATTTT,CSAVGTPDTQYF
TRBJ2-7,.,TRBV11-2,.,TGTGCCAGCAGCCCGGCTGGCAGGTTTGGCGAGCAGTACTTC,CASSPAGRFGEQYF
TRBJ2-1,.,TRBV20-1,.,TGCAGTGCTGTGCTACTAACTAACTCCTACAATGAGCAGTTCTTC,CSAVLLTNSYNEQFF
TRBJ2-3,.,TRBV20-1,.,TGCAGTGCCTACCCCCCCAGCACAGATACGCAGTATTTT,CSAYPPSTDTQYF
TRBJ2-7,.,TRBV3-1,.,TGTGCCAGCAGCCAAGAAGGAAGAGGGAACTCCTACGAGCAGTACTTC,CASSQEGRGNSYEQYF
TRBJ2-5,TRBD2,TRBV19,.,TGTGCCAGTAGCCAGCGGGGGGGCGGAGAGACCCAGTACTTC,CASSQRGGGETQYF
TRBJ2-2,.,TRBV7-8,.,TGTGTCACAGAATTTGGGCTCAGGAACACCGGGGAGCTGTTTTTT,CVTEFGLRNTGELFF
TRBJ2-1,.,TRBV10-3,once,TGTGCCATCAGTGAGGGCAGGGGTCCGCTCAGCGATGAGCAGTTCTTC,CAISEGRGPLSDEQFF
TRBJ2-2,TRBD2,TRBV18,.,TGTGCCAGCTCACCTACTAGCGCGAACACCGGGGAGCTGTTTTTT,CASSPTSANTGELFF
TRBJ2-3,TRBD1,TRBV20-1,.,TGCAGTGCTAGGGGGGTGGGACAGGGGAGGGCAGATACGCAGTATTTT,CSARGVGQGRADTQYF
TRBJ1-1,.,TRBV20-1,once,TGCAGGGCCCTCTCGGGAGGCCGGAACACTGAAGCTTTCTTT,CRALSGGRNTEAFF